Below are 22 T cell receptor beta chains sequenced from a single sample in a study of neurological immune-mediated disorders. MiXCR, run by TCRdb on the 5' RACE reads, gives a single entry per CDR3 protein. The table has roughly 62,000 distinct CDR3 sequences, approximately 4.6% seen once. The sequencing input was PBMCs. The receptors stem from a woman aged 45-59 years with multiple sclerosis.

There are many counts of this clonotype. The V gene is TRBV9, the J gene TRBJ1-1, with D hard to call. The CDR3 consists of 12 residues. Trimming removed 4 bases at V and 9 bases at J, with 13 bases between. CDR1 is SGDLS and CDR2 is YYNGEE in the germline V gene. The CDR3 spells CASSSGSRKAFF. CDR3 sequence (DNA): TGTGCCAGCAGCTCAGGCAGCCGAAAAGCTTTCTTT.

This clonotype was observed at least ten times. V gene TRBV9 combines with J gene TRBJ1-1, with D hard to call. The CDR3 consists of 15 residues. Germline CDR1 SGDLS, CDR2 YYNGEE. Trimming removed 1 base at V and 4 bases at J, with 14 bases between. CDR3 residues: CASSVRESWATEAFF. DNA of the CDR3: TGTGCCAGCAGCGTAAGAGAGTCGTGGGCCACTGAAGCTTTCTTT.

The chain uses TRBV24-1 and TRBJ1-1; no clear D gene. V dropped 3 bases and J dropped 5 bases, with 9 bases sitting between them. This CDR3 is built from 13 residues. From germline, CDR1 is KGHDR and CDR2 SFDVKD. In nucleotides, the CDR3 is TGTGCCACCAGTGATACCACAAGGACTGAAGCTTTCTTT. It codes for CATSDTTRTEAFF.

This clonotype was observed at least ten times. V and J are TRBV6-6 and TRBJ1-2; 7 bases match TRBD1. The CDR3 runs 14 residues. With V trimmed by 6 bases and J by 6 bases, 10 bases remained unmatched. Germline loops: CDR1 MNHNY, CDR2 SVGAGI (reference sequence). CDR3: CASSGQAVTNGYTF. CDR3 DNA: TGTGCCAGCAGCGGACAGGCCGTTACCAATGGCTACACCTTC.

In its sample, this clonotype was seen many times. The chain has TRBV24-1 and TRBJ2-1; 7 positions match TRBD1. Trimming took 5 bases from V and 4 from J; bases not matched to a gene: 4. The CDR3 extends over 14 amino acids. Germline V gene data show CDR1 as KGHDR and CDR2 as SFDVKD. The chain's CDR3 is CATSATGQYNEQFF. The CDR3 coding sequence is TGTGCCACCAGTGCCACGGGACAGTACAATGAGCAGTTCTTC.

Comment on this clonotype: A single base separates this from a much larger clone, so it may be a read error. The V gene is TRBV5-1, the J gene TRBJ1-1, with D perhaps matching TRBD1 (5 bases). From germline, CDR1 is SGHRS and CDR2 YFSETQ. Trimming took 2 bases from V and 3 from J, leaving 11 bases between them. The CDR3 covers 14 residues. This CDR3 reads CASSLVTGDTEAFF. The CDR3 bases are TGCGCCAGCAGCTTAGTTACGGGGGACACTGAAGCTTTCTTT.

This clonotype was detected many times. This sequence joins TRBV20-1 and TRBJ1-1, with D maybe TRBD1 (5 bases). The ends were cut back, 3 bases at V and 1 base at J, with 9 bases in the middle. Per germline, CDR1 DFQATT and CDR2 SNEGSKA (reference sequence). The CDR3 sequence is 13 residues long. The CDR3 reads CSASFGGNTEAFF. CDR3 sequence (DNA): TGCAGTGCTAGTTTCGGGGGGAACACTGAAGCTTTCTTT.

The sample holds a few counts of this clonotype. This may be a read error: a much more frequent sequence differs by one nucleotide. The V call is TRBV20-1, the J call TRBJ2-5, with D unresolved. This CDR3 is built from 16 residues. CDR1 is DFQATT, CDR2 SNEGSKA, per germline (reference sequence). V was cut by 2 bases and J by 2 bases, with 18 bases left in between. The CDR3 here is CSARPILTRLQETQYF. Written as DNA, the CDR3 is TGCAGTGCTAGACCCATCCTGACCAGATTACAAGAGACCCAGTACTTC.

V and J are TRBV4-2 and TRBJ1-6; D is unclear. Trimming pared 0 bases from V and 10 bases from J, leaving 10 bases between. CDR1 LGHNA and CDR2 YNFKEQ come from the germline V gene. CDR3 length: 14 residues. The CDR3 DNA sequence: TGTGCCAGCAGCCAAGAGAAGGGCAAATCACCCCTCCACTTT. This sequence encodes CASSQEKGKSPLHF.

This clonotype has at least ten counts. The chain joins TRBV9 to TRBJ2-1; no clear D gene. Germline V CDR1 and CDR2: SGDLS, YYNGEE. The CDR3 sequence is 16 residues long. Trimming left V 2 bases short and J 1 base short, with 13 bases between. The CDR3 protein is CASSVYMGLSYNEQFF. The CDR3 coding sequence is TGTGCCAGCAGCGTTTATATGGGTCTGTCCTACAATGAGCAGTTCTTC.

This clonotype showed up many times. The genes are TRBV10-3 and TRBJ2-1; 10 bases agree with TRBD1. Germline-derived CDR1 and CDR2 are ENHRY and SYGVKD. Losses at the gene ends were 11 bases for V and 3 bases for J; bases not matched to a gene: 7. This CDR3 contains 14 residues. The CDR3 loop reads CAATTGGGYNEQFF. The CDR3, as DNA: TGTGCCGCCACGACAGGGGGCGGCTACAATGAGCAGTTCTTC.

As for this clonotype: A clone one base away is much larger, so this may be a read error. CDR3 sequence: CASSSGRGGRSEQYF. The CDR3 DNA follows: TGTGCCAGCAGCTCGGGACGGGGGGGACGGTCCGAGCAGTACTTC. This chain links TRBV7-9 with TRBJ2-7, with 8 bases aligning to TRBD2. CDR1 SEHNR and CDR2 FQNEAQ come from the germline V gene (reference sequence). J gave up 6 bases and V 4 bases, and 11 bases lay outside the gene matches. The CDR3 is 15 residues long. The full variable domain, in which reference TRBV7-9 and TRBJ2-7 provide the parts outside the CDR3, is DTGVSQNPRHKITKRGQNVTFRCDPISEHNRLYWYRQTLGQGPEFLTYFQNEAQLEKSRLLSDRFSAERPKGSFSTLEIQRTEQGDSAMYLCASSSGRGGRSEQYFGPGTRLTVT.

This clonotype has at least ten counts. CDR3 DNA sequence: TGTGCCAGCAGTTTCCAGGGGGCATGGGCTGAAGCTTTCTTT. Residues: CASSFQGAWAEAFF. This chain uses TRBV12-3 or TRBV12-4 with TRBJ1-1; TRBD1 matches 8 bases. The CDR3 extends over 14 amino acids. V lost 3 bases, J lost 6 bases, and 6 bases stayed unmatched.

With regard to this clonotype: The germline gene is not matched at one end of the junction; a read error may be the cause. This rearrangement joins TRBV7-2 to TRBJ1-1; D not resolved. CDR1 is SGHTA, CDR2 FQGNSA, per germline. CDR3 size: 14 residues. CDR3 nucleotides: TGTGCCAACAGCTTAGTTTCTGGGAACACTGAAGCTTTCTTT. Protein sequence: CANSLVSGNTEAFF.

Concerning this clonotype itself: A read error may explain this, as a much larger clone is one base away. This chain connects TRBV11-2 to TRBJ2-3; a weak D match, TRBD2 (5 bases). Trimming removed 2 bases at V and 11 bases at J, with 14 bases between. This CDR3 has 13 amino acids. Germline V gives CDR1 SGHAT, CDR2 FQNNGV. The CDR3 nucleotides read TGTGCCAGCAGCTTATCGGACTCAGAAAAGCAGTATTTT. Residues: CASSLSDSEKQYF. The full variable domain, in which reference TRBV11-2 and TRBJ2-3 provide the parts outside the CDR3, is EAGVAQSPRYKIIEKRQSVAFWCNPISGHATLYWYQQILGQGPKLLIQFQNNGVVDDSQLPKDRFSAERLKGVDSTLKIQPAKLEDSAVYLCASSLSDSEKQYFGPGTRLTVL.

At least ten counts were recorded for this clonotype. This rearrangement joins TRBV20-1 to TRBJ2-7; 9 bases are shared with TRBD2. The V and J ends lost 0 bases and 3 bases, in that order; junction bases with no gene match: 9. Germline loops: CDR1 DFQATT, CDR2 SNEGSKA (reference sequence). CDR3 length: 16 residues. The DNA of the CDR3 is TGCAGTGCTAGAGATCAAGCGGGGGGAGGGATCTACGAGCAGTACTTC. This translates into CSARDQAGGGIYEQYF.

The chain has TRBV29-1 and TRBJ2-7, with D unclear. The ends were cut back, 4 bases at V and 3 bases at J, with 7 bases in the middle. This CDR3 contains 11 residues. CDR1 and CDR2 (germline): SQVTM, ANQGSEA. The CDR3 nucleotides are TGCAGCGTTGTCTTGGGCTACGAGCAGTACTTC. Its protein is CSVVLGYEQYF.

CDR3 loop: CASSTDAQVHGYTF. Here the CDR3 DNA reads TGTGCCAGCAGTACCGACGCACAGGTCCATGGCTACACCTTC. The V call is TRBV12-3 or TRBV12-4, the J call TRBJ1-2; possibly TRBD1 for D (5 bases). Between the trimmed V and J ends, which lost 5 bases and 6 bases, there was a span of 16 bases. CDR3 size: 14 residues.

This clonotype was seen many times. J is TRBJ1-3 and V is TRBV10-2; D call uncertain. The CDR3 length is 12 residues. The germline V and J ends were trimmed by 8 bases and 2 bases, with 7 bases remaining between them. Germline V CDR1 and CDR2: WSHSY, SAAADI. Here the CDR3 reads CASSEAGNTIYF. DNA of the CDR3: TGCGCCAGCTCAGAAGCTGGAAACACCATATATTTT.

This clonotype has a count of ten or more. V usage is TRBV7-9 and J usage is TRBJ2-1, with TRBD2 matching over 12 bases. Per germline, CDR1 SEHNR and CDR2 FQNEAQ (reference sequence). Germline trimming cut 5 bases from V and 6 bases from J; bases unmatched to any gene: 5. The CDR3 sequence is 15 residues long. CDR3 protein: CASSAASGGANEQFF. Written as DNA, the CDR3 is TGTGCCAGCAGCGCTGCTAGCGGGGGGGCCAATGAGCAGTTCTTC.

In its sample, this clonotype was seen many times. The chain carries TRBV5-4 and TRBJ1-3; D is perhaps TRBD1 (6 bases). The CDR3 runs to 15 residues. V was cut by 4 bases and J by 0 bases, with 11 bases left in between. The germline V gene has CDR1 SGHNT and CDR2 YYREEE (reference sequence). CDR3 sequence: CASSGEGDSGNTIYF. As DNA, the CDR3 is TGTGCCAGCAGCGGAGAGGGGGACTCTGGAAACACCATATATTTT.

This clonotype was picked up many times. The CDR3 here is CASSLNGGEDQPQHF. DNA of the CDR3: TGCGCCAGCAGCCTAAATGGAGGGGAGGATCAGCCCCAGCATTTT. The rearrangement links TRBV4-3 to TRBJ1-5, with D possibly matching TRBD1 (5 bases). Trimming pared 4 bases from V and 5 bases from J, leaving 15 bases between. The CDR3 is made up of 15 amino acids. The germline V gene has CDR1 LGHNA and CDR2 YSLEER.